The next 25 T cell receptor beta chains were all read from a single sample in a study of blood T cell repertoires in COVID-19. Generated by immunoSEQ multiplex PCR, the TCRdb table keeps only in-frame clones and is missing some. The sample carries approximately 24,000 clones, roughly nine tenths recorded once. The sample comprised peripheral blood. The receptors stem from a man aged 45-65 years with active COVID-19.

The CDR3 nucleotides are TGTGCCAGCCTCGACAGGAGTAACTATGGCTACACCTTC. This translates into CASLDRSNYGYTF. The chain links TRBV6-5 to TRBJ1-2, with TRBD1 as a possible D gene (6 bases). Germline CDR1 is MNHEY and CDR2 is SVGAGI. This CDR3 spans 13 amino acids. The germline V and J ends were trimmed by 8 bases and 1 base, with 11 bases remaining between them.

The chain is built from TRBV5-1 and TRBJ2-2; 10 nucleotides match TRBD1. CDR1 and CDR2 (germline): SGHRS, YFSETQ. CDR3 size: 16 residues. V was pared by 4 bases and J by 4 bases, with 7 bases of the junction left unmatched. CDR3 sequence: CASSPGTGAFTGELFF. CDR3 sequence (DNA): TGCGCCAGCAGCCCCGGGACAGGGGCCTTCACCGGGGAGCTGTTTTTT.

This chain connects TRBV7-9 to TRBJ2-7; D is ambiguous. The V and J ends lost 5 bases and 5 bases respectively, with 13 bases between them. CDR3 length: 13 residues. CDR1 is SEHNR and CDR2 is FQNEAQ in the germline V gene (reference sequence). CDR3 DNA sequence: TGTGCCAGCAGCACTTACTACGCAAACGAGCAGTACTTC. Translated, it gives CASSTYYANEQYF.

This clone came up once. This chain joins TRBV5-1 and TRBJ2-2; tentatively, D is TRBD2 (6 bases). V was shortened by 0 bases and J by 12 bases, with 21 bases between the two germline ends. In germline, CDR1 is SGHRS, CDR2 YFSETQ. The CDR3 is made up of 16 amino acids. The chain's CDR3 is CASSLVIGGTAAQLFF. The CDR3 DNA follows: TGCGCCAGCAGCTTGGTGATTGGCGGGACGGCTGCGCAGCTGTTTTTT. The full variable domain, its missing parts supplied by reference TRBV5-1 and TRBJ2-2, is KAGVTQTPRYLIKTRGQQVTLSCSPISGHRSVSWYQQTPGQGLQFLFEYFSETQRNKGNFPGRFSGRQFSNSRSEMNVSTLELGDSALYLCASSLVIGGTAAQLFFGEGSRLTVL.

This chain uses TRBV13 with TRBJ1-6; D uncertain. This CDR3 has 13 amino acids. Germline CDR1 is PRHDT and CDR2 is FYEKMQ (reference sequence). V was shortened by 5 bases and J by 5 bases, with 7 bases between the two germline ends. DNA of the CDR3: TGTGCCAGCAGCCAAACAGATAATTCACCCCTCCACTTT. This codes for CASSQTDNSPLHF. The complete variable domain, with remaining parts taken from reference TRBV13 and TRBJ1-6, reads AAGVIQSPRHLIKEKRETATLKCYPIPRHDTVYWYQQGPGQDPQFLISFYEKMQSDKGSIPDRFSAQQFSDYHSELNMSSLELGDSALYFCASSQTDNSPLHFGNGTRLTVT.

CDR3 sequence: CASSQDTRGSRTDTQYF. In DNA, the CDR3 is TGTGCCAGCAGCCAAGACACCCGCGGTTCACGCACAGATACGCAGTATTTT. The chain is built from TRBV3-1 (or the pseudogene TRBV3-2) and TRBJ2-3; D is uncertain. CDR3 length: 17 residues. V lost 0 bases and J 1 base, leaving 14 bases between the germline ends. Germline CDR1 LGHDT, CDR2 YNNKEL (reference sequence).

The V gene is TRBV5-1, the J gene TRBJ2-3; 7 nucleotides agree with TRBD2. From germline, CDR1 is SGHRS and CDR2 YFSETQ. V gave up 2 bases and J gave up 5 bases; unmatched junction bases: 5. The CDR3 is made up of 14 amino acids. In DNA, the CDR3 is TGCGCCAGCAGCTTTGATTCGGGGGGAGATACGCAGTATTTT. Translating gives CASSFDSGGDTQYF. The whole variable domain, remainder taken from reference TRBV5-1 and TRBJ2-3, is KAGVTQTPRYLIKTRGQQVTLSCSPISGHRSVSWYQQTPGQGLQFLFEYFSETQRNKGNFPGRFSGRQFSNSRSEMNVSTLELGDSALYLCASSFDSGGDTQYFGPGTRLTVL.

The chain uses TRBV9 and TRBJ1-2; D may be TRBD1 (5 bases). CDR3 length: 15 residues. The V and J ends lost 5 bases and 2 bases respectively, with 16 bases between them. Germline CDR1 reads SGDLS; CDR2 reads YYNGEE. The CDR3 is CASSGGSHQNYGYTF. CDR3 nucleotides: TGTGCCAGCAGTGGGGGGTCCCACCAAAACTATGGCTACACCTTC. Full variable domain (rest looked up from reference TRBV9 and TRBJ1-2): DSGVTQTPKHLITATGQRVTLRCSPRSGDLSVYWYQQSLDQGLQFLIQYYNGEERAKGNILERFSAQQFPDLHSELNLSSLELGDSALYFCASSGGSHQNYGYTFGSGTRLTVV.

V and J are TRBV28 and TRBJ1-5; TRBD1 matches at 8 bases. The CDR3 consists of 16 residues. Trimming cost V 5 bases and J 4 bases; bases outside gene matches: 10. Germline V gene lookup returns CDR1 MDHEN and CDR2 SYDVKM. The CDR3, as DNA: TGTGCCAGCAGTCCCTCACGACAGGGGCTAAATCAGCCCCAGCATTTT. This codes for CASSPSRQGLNQPQHF.

The chain joins TRBV18 to TRBJ2-1, with D possibly being TRBD1 (5 bases). The germline gives CDR1 KGHSH, CDR2 LQKENI. This CDR3 is built from 14 residues. Trimming removed 5 bases at V and 7 bases at J, with 15 bases between. CDR3 in DNA: TGTGCCAGCTCAACACGTGGGCCAGGGAATGAGCAGTTCTTC. Amino acids: CASSTRGPGNEQFF.

In this sample, this clone turned up a few times. The V call is TRBV5-1, the J call TRBJ2-2, with TRBD1 as a possible D gene (6 bases). Trimming removed 4 bases from V and 1 base from J, with 11 bases in between. CDR3 size: 15 residues. Germline lookup yields CDR1 SGHRS and CDR2 YFSETQ. The CDR3 is CASSIRDMNTGELFF. CDR3 DNA sequence: TGCGCCAGCAGCATCCGGGACATGAACACCGGGGAGCTGTTTTTT.

The V call is TRBV9, the J call TRBJ2-6; maybe TRBD1 (5 bases). The germline V and J ends were trimmed by 0 bases and 3 bases, with 19 bases remaining between them. Germline V lookup: CDR1 SGDLS, CDR2 YYNGEE. The CDR3 is 19 amino acids. The CDR3 DNA is TGTGCCAGCAGCGTAGAATTGGGGCCCAGTCTCTTTGGGGCCAACGTCCTGACTTTC. This codes for CASSVELGPSLFGANVLTF.

This chain connects TRBV5-1 to TRBJ2-3; D remains ambiguous. V lost 3 bases, J lost 1 base, and 3 bases lay in between. CDR1 is SGHRS and CDR2 is YFSETQ in the germline V gene. The CDR3 contains 12 residues. The CDR3 loop is CASSSGTDTQYF. The CDR3 region has the DNA TGCGCCAGCAGCTCGGGCACAGATACGCAGTATTTT.

This chain connects TRBV5-1 to TRBJ2-5, with D tentatively TRBD2 (6 bases). The CDR3 consists of 15 residues. Trimming stripped 4 bases from V and 1 base from J, with 14 bases between. The germline CDR1 and CDR2 sequences are SGHRS and YFSETQ. The chain's CDR3 is CASSPPGRGQETQYF. The CDR3 nucleotides are TGCGCCAGCAGCCCCCCTGGGCGGGGCCAAGAGACCCAGTACTTC. The variable domain in full, with the rest retrieved from reference TRBV5-1 and TRBJ2-5, is KAGVTQTPRYLIKTRGQQVTLSCSPISGHRSVSWYQQTPGQGLQFLFEYFSETQRNKGNFPGRFSGRQFSNSRSEMNVSTLELGDSALYLCASSPPGRGQETQYFGPGTRLLVL.

The chain uses TRBV4-2 and TRBJ1-1; the match to TRBD1 covers 7 bases. Looked up from germline, CDR1 is LGHNA and CDR2 is YNFKEQ. This CDR3 contains 14 residues. Unmatched junction bases numbered 2, after V lost 3 bases and J lost 1 base. This CDR3 is CASSQRTGNTEAFF. The CDR3 coding sequence is TGTGCCAGCAGCCAGCGGACAGGGAACACTGAAGCTTTCTTT.

This sequence joins TRBV5-6 and TRBJ2-4; 9 nucleotides match TRBD1. J was trimmed by 0 bases and V by 2 bases; bases with no gene match: 6. The germline gives CDR1 SGHDT, CDR2 YYEEEE. This CDR3 has 17 residues. CDR3 amino acids: CASSFAGTGIAKNIQYF. CDR3 in DNA: TGTGCCAGCAGCTTCGCTGGGACAGGGATAGCCAAAAACATTCAGTACTTC.

V is TRBV7-9 and J is TRBJ2-1; possibly TRBD1 for D (7 bases). The CDR3 has 15 amino acids. CDR1 SEHNR and CDR2 FQNEAQ come from the germline V gene (reference sequence). With 5 bases removed from V and 5 bases from J, the gap between germline ends came to 16 bases. The CDR3, as DNA: TGTGCCAGCAGCACCCCAGGGGGGAGTAACAATGAGCAGTTCTTC. Translating it yields CASSTPGGSNNEQFF. The whole variable domain, filled in from reference TRBV7-9 and TRBJ2-1, reads DTGVSQNPRHKITKRGQNVTFRCDPISEHNRLYWYRQTLGQGPEFLTYFQNEAQLEKSRLLSDRFSAERPKGSFSTLEIQRTEQGDSAMYLCASSTPGGSNNEQFFGPGTRLTVL.

Sample share makes this clone large. The chain uses TRBV6-5 and TRBJ1-5; TRBD1 matches 8 bases. CDR1 is MNHEY and CDR2 is SVGAGI in the germline V gene. CDR3 length: 15 amino acids. V trimming: 6 bases; J trimming: 3 bases; junction bases outside the gene matches: 7. This CDR3 reads CASSTWGQDNQPQHF. The CDR3, as DNA: TGTGCCAGCAGCACTTGGGGACAGGACAATCAGCCCCAGCATTTT.

The chain combines TRBV19 with TRBJ1-4, with a weak D call TRBD1 (6 bases). CDR1 is LNHDA, CDR2 SQIVND, per germline (reference sequence). The CDR3 extends over 12 amino acids. V shed 7 bases and J shed 8 bases, with 11 bases lying between them. CDR3 in amino acids: CASTQGREKLFF. In nucleotides, the CDR3 is TGTGCCAGTACCCAGGGGCGCGAAAAACTGTTTTTT.

The V call is TRBV6-5, the J call TRBJ1-2, with 8 bases that match TRBD1. The V segment lost 6 bases and the J segment 8 bases; nucleotides outside the gene matches: 11. The CDR3 contains 14 residues. Germline assignment: CDR1 MNHEY and CDR2 SVGAGI. The CDR3 DNA reads as TGTGCCAGCAGCTGGGCAGGGGGCAGATACGGCTACACCTTC. As protein: CASSWAGGRYGYTF.

CDR3 nucleotide sequence: TGTGCCAGCAGTGATCGGCAGGGGGCGGGAGAGACCCAGTACTTC. Translating gives CASSDRQGAGETQYF. This chain uses TRBV25-1 with TRBJ2-5, with 8 nucleotides matching TRBD1. V was pared by 3 bases and J by 4 bases, with 7 bases of the junction left unmatched. CDR1 and CDR2 from the germline V gene are MGHDK and SYGVNS. This CDR3 has 15 residues.

V gene TRBV30 combines with J gene TRBJ1-6, with D maybe TRBD1 (5 bases). The CDR3 totals 15 residues. The V gene's germline CDR1 is GTSNPN and CDR2 SVGIG (reference sequence). V was clipped by 3 bases and J by 5 bases, with 14 bases between them. The CDR3 DNA follows: TGTGCCTGGAGCGCCGGGAGGGGCCATAATTCACCCCTCCACTTT. Residues: CAWSAGRGHNSPLHF.

The rearrangement links TRBV5-1 to TRBJ2-2; D not certain. Germline assignment: CDR1 SGHRS and CDR2 YFSETQ. The CDR3 covers 16 residues. Trimming left V 3 bases short and J 0 bases short, with 12 bases between. CDR3 in amino acids: CASSSSATANTGELFF. As DNA, the CDR3 is TGCGCCAGCAGCTCCTCCGCTACCGCGAACACCGGGGAGCTGTTTTTT.

The chain employs TRBV7-9 and TRBJ1-2; TRBD1 agrees at 9 bases. This CDR3 has 14 amino acids. J was trimmed by 7 bases and V by 3 bases; bases with no gene match: 6. Germline CDR1 is SEHNR and CDR2 is FQNEAQ (reference sequence). CDR3 bases: TGTGCCAGCAGCTTGCCGGGACAGGGAGGTGGCTACACCTTC. As protein: CASSLPGQGGGYTF.

The chain joins TRBV18 to TRBJ2-7; TRBD1 matches at 9 bases. The germline gives CDR1 KGHSH, CDR2 LQKENI. J lost 7 bases, V lost 3 bases, and 7 bases had no gene match. The CDR3 sequence is 14 residues long. The CDR3 loop is CASSPSGTGQEQYF. DNA for the CDR3: TGTGCCAGCTCACCTTCCGGGACAGGGCAGGAGCAGTACTTC.